This TCR beta chain was obtained from a study of blood T cells in healthy people across ages. The study, taken as a whole, reports: Observed TCR beta diversity per million T cells went down as age went up. This fall followed a roughly linear course with age. Compared with aged donors, long-lived donors showed fewer expanded clones, suggesting selection. CMV status of donors was not determined, possibly confounding expanded clonotype changes.

Alongside a J-beta primer mix, a sample-barcoded 5' primer served in a second PCR lasting about 7 to 12 cycles. TCRdb re-analysed the 5' RACE reads in MiXCR, keeping a single row per CDR3 protein. This table has about a million distinct CDR3 sequences, 40% to 60% appearing once. The CDR3 is 14 amino acids. The germline V gene has CDR1 SGHRS and CDR2 YFSETQ. In this sample, this clonotype turned up a few times. Its matching antigen is unknown. A junction boundary mismatches the germline segment, possibly from a read error. Sequencing input: blood. The rearrangement joins TRBV5-1 to TRBJ1-1, with TRBD1 as a possible D gene (5 bases). This receptor was taken from a man aged 30 to 45 in good health. CDR3 sequence reads: CASSPGGMNTEAFF. The CDR3, as DNA: TGTGCCAGCAGTCCTGGGGGTATGAACACTGAAGCTTTCTTT.